In this sample, the clone carrying this TCR delta chain turned up many times. Its antigen is not identified. TCRdb made new clone calls on the multiplex PCR reads using CATT. This sample has approximately 90,000 delta-chain clones, with 0.85% to 1% found just once. Bulk repertoires came from Vgamma9/Vdelta2+ or Vdelta2-negative gammadelta T cells flow-sorted from PBMC. The sample originates from a study of γδ T cells in repeated Plasmodium falciparum infection. About the study: Each infection was followed by sampling at 21 days, plus baseline and some pre-infection draws.

Study outcomes and limitations: Over time and infection, Vgamma9/Vdelta2+ repertoires remained highly stable and polyclonal. Waves of new clonotype selection appeared after repeated controlled infections in Vdelta2-negative, largely Vdelta1+, gammadelta T cells.

The CDR3 contains 23 residues. V was shortened by 4 bases and J by 0 bases, with 36 bases between the two germline ends. Germline V gives CDR1 TSWWSYY, CDR2 QGS. The sequenced sample was gamma-delta T cells from blood. This receptor was taken from a pool of human donors (malaria-infected and uninfected, not separated). This rearrangement joins TRDV1 to TRDJ1, with D possibly TRDD3 on 6 matching bases. The J gene, left out of TCRdb, was set here by checking the DNA against germline. In DNA, the CDR3 is TGTGCTCTTGGGGGACTAAGGCCCCAAAACCCCAACTGGGTCCCCTCGTACACCGATAAACTCATCTTT. This encodes CALGGLRPQNPNWVPSYTDKLIF.